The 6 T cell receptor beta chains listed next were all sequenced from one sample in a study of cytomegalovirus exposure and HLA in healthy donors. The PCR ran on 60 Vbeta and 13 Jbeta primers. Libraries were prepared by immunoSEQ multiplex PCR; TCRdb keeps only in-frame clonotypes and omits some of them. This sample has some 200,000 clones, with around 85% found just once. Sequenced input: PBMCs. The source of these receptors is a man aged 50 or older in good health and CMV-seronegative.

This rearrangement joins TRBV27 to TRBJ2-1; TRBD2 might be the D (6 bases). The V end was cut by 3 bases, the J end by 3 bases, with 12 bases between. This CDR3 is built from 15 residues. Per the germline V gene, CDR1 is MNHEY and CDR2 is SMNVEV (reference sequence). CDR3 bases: TGTGCCAGCAGTTTGGCCGTTAGCGGCTACAATGAGCAGTTCTTC. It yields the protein CASSLAVSGYNEQFF.

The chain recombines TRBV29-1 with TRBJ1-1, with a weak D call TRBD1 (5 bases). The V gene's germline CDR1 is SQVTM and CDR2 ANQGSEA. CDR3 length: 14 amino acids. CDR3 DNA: TGCTCCCCCGGGGGATTAACAATGAACACTGAAGCTTTCTTT. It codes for CSPGGLTMNTEAFF.

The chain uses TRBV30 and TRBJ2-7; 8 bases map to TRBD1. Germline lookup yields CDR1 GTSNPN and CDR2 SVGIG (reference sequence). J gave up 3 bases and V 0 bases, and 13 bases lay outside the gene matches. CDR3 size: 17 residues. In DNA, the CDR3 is TGTGCCTGGAGTGTAGTCGGGTCCCGGGACAGGAGCTACGAGCAGTACTTC. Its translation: CAWSVVGSRDRSYEQYF.

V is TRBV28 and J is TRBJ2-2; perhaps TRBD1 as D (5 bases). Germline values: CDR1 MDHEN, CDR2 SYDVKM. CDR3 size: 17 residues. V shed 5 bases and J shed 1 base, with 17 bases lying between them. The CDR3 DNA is TGTGCCAGCAGTAAAAATTGGGGCAGAAAGAACACCGGGGAGCTGTTTTTT. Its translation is CASSKNWGRKNTGELFF. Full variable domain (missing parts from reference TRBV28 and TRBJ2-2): DVKVTQSSRYLVKRTGEKVFLECVQDMDHENMFWYRQDPGLGLRLIYFSYDVKMKEKGDIPEGYSVSREKKERFSLILESASTNQTSMYLCASSKNWGRKNTGELFFGEGSRLTVL.

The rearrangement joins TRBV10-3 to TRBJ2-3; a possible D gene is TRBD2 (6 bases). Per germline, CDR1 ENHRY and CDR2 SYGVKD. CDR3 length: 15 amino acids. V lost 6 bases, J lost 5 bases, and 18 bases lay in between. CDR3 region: CAIRQSSEWGDTQYF. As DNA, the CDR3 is TGTGCCATCAGGCAGTCTAGCGAGTGGGGAGATACGCAGTATTTT.

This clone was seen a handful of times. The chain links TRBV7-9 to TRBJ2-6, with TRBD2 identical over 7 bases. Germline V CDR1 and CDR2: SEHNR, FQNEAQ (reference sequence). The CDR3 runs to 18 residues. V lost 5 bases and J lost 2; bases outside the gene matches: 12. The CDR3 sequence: CASSPWAGRGTGANVLTF. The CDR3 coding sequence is TGTGCCAGCAGCCCCTGGGCAGGGAGGGGAACTGGGGCCAACGTCCTGACTTTC.